This paragraph reports one T cell receptor beta chain. Its antigen is unknown. The CDR3 runs to 12 residues. Trimming stripped 7 bases from V and 7 bases from J, with 14 bases between. This entry belongs to a study of T cell responses to AZD1222 COVID-19 vaccine. Whole-study findings and limits: All repertoire sampling was performed exclusively after the peak T cell response. Among AZD1222 vaccinees, only five or six were seropositive at baseline. Donors skewed white British and female; clonal diversity was possibly underestimated.

Produced via immunoSEQ multiplex PCR; TCRdb's table is partial and in-frame only. In the table there are nearly 200,000 clones, under 95% of which are singletons. Second doses at about 4 or about 12 weeks were pooled. V usage is TRBV12-3 or TRBV12-4 and J usage is TRBJ2-7, with D maybe TRBD1 (6 bases). The TCR originated in an adult who received the AZD1222 COVID-19 vaccine. The sample consisted of peripheral blood, taken 28 days after the second AZD1222 dose. The CDR3 sequence is CASTPDSSEQYF. The CDR3 DNA follows: TGTGCCAGCACCCCGGACAGTAGTGAGCAGTACTTC.